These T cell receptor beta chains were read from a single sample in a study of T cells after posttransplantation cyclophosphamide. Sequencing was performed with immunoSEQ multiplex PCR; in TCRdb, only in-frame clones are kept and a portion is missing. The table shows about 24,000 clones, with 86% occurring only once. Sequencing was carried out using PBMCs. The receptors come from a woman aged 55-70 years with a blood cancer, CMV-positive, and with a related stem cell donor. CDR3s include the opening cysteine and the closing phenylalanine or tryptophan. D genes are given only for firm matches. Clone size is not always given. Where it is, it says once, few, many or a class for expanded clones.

DNA: TGTGCCAGCAGTTTGAGAAATTCACCCCTCCACTTT; CDR3: CASSLRNSPLHF; J: TRBJ1-6; V: TRBV6-5; D: -; size: -
DNA: TGTGCTAGCAGCCCCGGGGCGGGAGGGTTGGATGAGCAGTTCTTC; CDR3: CASSPGAGGLDEQFF; J: TRBJ2-1; V: TRBV7-7; D: TRBD2; size: -
DNA: TGTGCCAGCAAGAGCGGACCTTCGACGGGAAACACCATATATTTT; CDR3: CASKSGPSTGNTIYF; J: TRBJ1-3; V: TRBV28; D: -; size: -
DNA: TGTGCCAGCAGTGGAGGACAGGCTGGCGAAAAACTGTTTTTT; CDR3: CASSGGQAGEKLFF; J: TRBJ1-4; V: TRBV6-1; D: TRBD1; size: -
DNA: TGTGCCAGCTCACCCTCGACAGCCCAAGAGACCCAGTACTTC; CDR3: CASSPSTAQETQYF; J: TRBJ2-5; V: TRBV18; D: -; size: -
DNA: TGTGCCAGCAGTTTAGTACTAGCGGGAAAAGGGTACGAGCAGTACTTC; CDR3: CASSLVLAGKGYEQYF; J: TRBJ2-7; V: TRBV27; D: TRBD2; size: few
DNA: TGTGCCAGCAGCCAAGGAGCGGGAATTAAGGCAAAGAATACGCAGTATTTT; CDR3: CASSQGAGIKAKNTQYF; J: TRBJ2-3; V: TRBV4-2; D: TRBD2; size: -
DNA: TGCAGCGTTGATCCTTACTTGGGCTACACCTTC; CDR3: CSVDPYLGYTF; J: TRBJ1-2; V: TRBV29-1; D: -; size: -
DNA: TGTGCCAGCAGCTTAACTAGCGGTCAAGAGACCCAGTACTTC; CDR3: CASSLTSGQETQYF; J: TRBJ2-5; V: TRBV11-2; D: TRBD2; size: -
DNA: TGTGCCAGTAGTATAGAGGGCAGGCCTAATGAAAAACTGTTTTTT; CDR3: CASSIEGRPNEKLFF; J: TRBJ1-4; V: TRBV19; D: -; size: few
DNA: TGTGCCAGCAGCTTATCCTTGAACACTGAAGCTTTCTTT; CDR3: CASSLSLNTEAFF; J: TRBJ1-1; V: TRBV11-2; D: -; size: -
DNA: TGTGCCAGCAGCTCCGGGACAGATCTTGGCTACACCTTC; CDR3: CASSSGTDLGYTF; J: TRBJ1-2; V: TRBV7-6; D: TRBD1; size: -
DNA: TGTGCCAGCAGCTCCCCGGGACAATGGAATGAGCAGTTCTTC; CDR3: CASSSPGQWNEQFF; J: TRBJ2-1; V: TRBV5-4; D: -; size: -
DNA: TGTGCCAGCAGCGCTCAACTAGCGGGAGGAAGTGGGGAGCTGTTTTTT; CDR3: CASSAQLAGGSGELFF; J: TRBJ2-2; V: TRBV9; D: TRBD2; size: -
DNA: TGCGCCAGCAGACGACAGGGAATGGGACAGCCCCAGCATTTT; CDR3: CASRRQGMGQPQHF; J: TRBJ1-5; V: TRBV4-1; D: TRBD1; size: -
DNA: TGTGCCAGCAGTCCATACACTGAAGCTTTCTTT; CDR3: CASSPYTEAFF; J: TRBJ1-1; V: TRBV6-6; D: -; size: -
DNA: TGTGCCTGGCGAGGGGGGGATCGAAACACCGGGGAGCTGTTTTTT; CDR3: CAWRGGDRNTGELFF; J: TRBJ2-2; V: TRBV30; D: -; size: -
DNA: TGCGCCAGCAGCCTCTGGACAGGGGGGCAGAATGAGCAGTTCTTC; CDR3: CASSLWTGGQNEQFF; J: TRBJ2-1; V: TRBV5-1; D: TRBD1; size: -
DNA: TGTGCCAGCAGCGCCGGGGTCCATTTCTCCTACAATGAGCAGTTCTTC; CDR3: CASSAGVHFSYNEQFF; J: TRBJ2-1; V: TRBV5-6; D: -; size: once
DNA: TGTGCCAGTAAAACTAGCGGGAGCGGTGGAGAGACCCAGTACTTC; CDR3: CASKTSGSGGETQYF; J: TRBJ2-5; V: TRBV19; D: TRBD2; size: -
DNA: TGTGCCAGCAGCGTTGTTCCGGGAGACTCTAGGGCTGAAGCTTTCTTT; CDR3: CASSVVPGDSRAEAFF; J: TRBJ1-1; V: TRBV9; D: -; size: -
DNA: TGTGCCAGCAGCTTAGCGCTCGAGAGCACGAACACCGGGGAGCTGTTTTTT; CDR3: CASSLALESTNTGELFF; J: TRBJ2-2; V: TRBV7-6; D: -; size: -
DNA: TGTGCCAGCAGCTCCATAGCGGGAAGGGGTAATGAGCAGTTCTTC; CDR3: CASSSIAGRGNEQFF; J: TRBJ2-1; V: TRBV5-8; D: TRBD2; size: -
DNA: TGTGCCAGCAGCCCTGAAGGGGGCGCTTTGTCCTACGAGCAGTACTTC; CDR3: CASSPEGGALSYEQYF; J: TRBJ2-7; V: TRBV9; D: TRBD1; size: -
DNA: TGTGCCAGCTCATCGACAGGTTTTGGGTACACTGAAGCTTTCTTT; CDR3: CASSSTGFGYTEAFF; J: TRBJ1-1; V: TRBV18; D: -; size: -
DNA: TGTGCCAGCAGCTTAGAGAACTTGAACACCGGGGAGCTGTTTTTT; CDR3: CASSLENLNTGELFF; J: TRBJ2-2; V: TRBV11-2; D: -; size: -
DNA: TGTGCCAGCACCATAGGGGGAATCGGGGAAAAACTGTTTTTT; CDR3: CASTIGGIGEKLFF; J: TRBJ1-4; V: TRBV7-9; D: -; size: -
DNA: TGTGCCAGCAGCGAGCGGGAGGGCCGTTCCTACGAGCAGTACTTC; CDR3: CASSEREGRSYEQYF; J: TRBJ2-7; V: TRBV6-5; D: TRBD2; size: -
DNA: TGTGCCTGGAGTAAGGACTGGGAGACCCAGTACTTC; CDR3: CAWSKDWETQYF; J: TRBJ2-5; V: TRBV30; D: -; size: -
DNA: TGTGCCAGCAGATTAGCGGGAGGGCCCCCCGGGGAGCTGTTTTTT; CDR3: CASRLAGGPPGELFF; J: TRBJ2-2; V: TRBV13; D: TRBD2; size: -
DNA: TGTGCCAGCAGTTTGACTAGCGGGAACCAAGAGACCCAGTACTTC; CDR3: CASSLTSGNQETQYF; J: TRBJ2-5; V: TRBV25-1; D: TRBD2; size: -
DNA: TGTGCCAGCAGAGATCTGACGGGGAGTTTTGAGACCCAGTACTTC; CDR3: CASRDLTGSFETQYF; J: TRBJ2-5; V: TRBV2; D: -; size: -
DNA: TGCGCCAGCAGTCTAGGGGGCGTGAACACTGAAGCTTTCTTT; CDR3: CASSLGGVNTEAFF; J: TRBJ1-1; V: TRBV10-2; D: TRBD1; size: -
DNA: TGTGCCATCAGCACAGGGGGTGCCTCCTACGAGCAGTACTTC; CDR3: CAISTGGASYEQYF; J: TRBJ2-7; V: TRBV10-3; D: TRBD1; size: -
DNA: TGTGCCAGCAGCCTTATAGGGAGCCACAATGAGCAGTTCTTC; CDR3: CASSLIGSHNEQFF; J: TRBJ2-1; V: TRBV13; D: -; size: -
DNA: TGTGCCAGCAGCTTCTCTAGTTATCAGCCCCAGCATTTT; CDR3: CASSFSSYQPQHF; J: TRBJ1-5; V: TRBV7-2; D: -; size: -
DNA: TGTGCCAGCACCACTCTCCGGGGCGAGCAGTACTTC; CDR3: CASTTLRGEQYF; J: TRBJ2-7; V: TRBV6-6; D: -; size: -
DNA: TGTGCCAGCAGCGTAGACTGGGGCGGCGGGGAGCTGTTTTTT; CDR3: CASSVDWGGGELFF; J: TRBJ2-2; V: TRBV9; D: -; size: once